This T cell receptor (beta chain) was profiled in a study of response to subunit inactivated influenza vaccine. Findings of the study overall: The authors offered the suggestion that each seasonal influenza vaccination recruits few new T cells.

A single record per CDR3 protein comes from TCRdb applying MiXCR to the RT-PCR reads. The top ten hold less than 15% of the sample, which has fewer than 700,000 distinct CDR3 sequences, around 13% seen once. This clonotype was seen repeatedly, ten times or more. What it recognizes is unknown. This receptor was identified in a man aged 45 to 65 who received an inactivated influenza vaccine. Sequenced here: PBMCs from blood, sampled roughly 6 weeks after vaccination.

The DNA of the CDR3 is TGTGCCAGCAGAGAAGGCGTTCGAGAAGCTTTCTTT. Protein sequence: CASREGVREAFF. V is TRBV7-9 and J is TRBJ1-1; D is uncertain. Per germline, CDR1 SEHNR and CDR2 FQNEAQ (reference sequence). The CDR3 runs 12 residues. The ends were cut back, 6 bases at V and 8 bases at J, with 13 bases in the middle.